The 8 T cell receptor beta chains below all came from one sample that was sequenced in a study of cytomegalovirus exposure and HLA in healthy donors. Primers included in the PCR were 60 Vbeta and 13 Jbeta primers. Produced via immunoSEQ multiplex PCR; TCRdb's table is partial and in-frame only. The repertoire holds fewer than 200,000 clones, with roughly 82% as singletons. Sample: PBMCs. Receptors were obtained from a girl between 10 and 17 years old in good health and CMV-seropositive.

The chain has TRBV9 and TRBJ2-1; tentative D call: TRBD2 (5 bases). From germline, CDR1 is SGDLS and CDR2 YYNGEE. Trimming removed 0 bases at V and 3 bases at J, with 13 bases between. This CDR3 contains 16 residues. The CDR3 bases are TGTGCCAGCAGCGTAGAAGTAGGACGGGGCTACAATGAGCAGTTCTTC. Translating it yields CASSVEVGRGYNEQFF.

This clone has a single count. The CDR3 region is CASRFGEPLAEQYF. In nucleotides, the CDR3 is TGTGCCAGCAGATTTGGGGAGCCCTTGGCCGAGCAGTACTTC. V and J are TRBV28 and TRBJ2-7, with a tentative D call TRBD2 (5 bases). From germline, CDR1 is MDHEN and CDR2 SYDVKM. Trimming removed 6 bases from V and 6 bases from J, with 18 bases in between. This CDR3 is 14 amino acids long.

The J gene is TRBJ2-1, the V gene TRBV5-1; 14 bases match TRBD2. There are 17 residues in the CDR3. Germline trimming cut 0 bases from V and 9 bases from J; bases unmatched to any gene: 8. The germline CDR1 and CDR2 sequences are SGHRS and YFSETQ. The chain's CDR3 is CASSLVVTSGGAAEQFF. CDR3 DNA sequence: TGCGCCAGCAGCTTGGTTGTGACTAGCGGGGGGGCCGCTGAGCAGTTCTTC.

The chain employs TRBV10-2 and TRBJ2-3; D is perhaps TRBD1 (6 bases). This CDR3 is 17 amino acids long. Germline CDR1 WSHSY, CDR2 SAAADI. Between the trimmed V and J ends, which lost 7 bases and 3 bases, there was a span of 23 bases. As DNA, the CDR3 is TGCGCCAGCATAACCAACCCCAGGGGAAGGCTAACAGATACGCAGTATTTT. It encodes CASITNPRGRLTDTQYF.

This rearrangement joins TRBV7-9 to TRBJ2-7; maybe TRBD2 (6 bases). Trimming took off 1 base at V and 4 bases at J, with 17 bases between the two ends. The germline gives CDR1 SEHNR, CDR2 FQNEAQ (reference sequence). This CDR3 has 16 residues. In nucleotides, the CDR3 is TGTGCCAGCAGCTTAGGGACGCTAGGGGACTCGTACGAGCAGTACTTC. It codes for CASSLGTLGDSYEQYF.

This sequence joins TRBV2 and TRBJ1-2; unclear D gene. Per the germline V gene, CDR1 is SNHLY and CDR2 is FYNNEI. V lost 1 base to trimming and J lost 2 bases, with 5 bases between them. The CDR3 is 13 amino acids. CDR3: CASSEVQNYGYTF. For the CDR3, the DNA is TGTGCCAGCAGTGAAGTACAGAACTATGGCTACACCTTC.

CDR3 amino acids: CASSRLAKNIQYF. The CDR3 DNA sequence: TGTGCCAGCAGCAGACTAGCCAAAAACATTCAGTACTTC. This sequence joins TRBV13 and TRBJ2-4, with D hard to call. Germline V gene sequence: CDR1 PRHDT, CDR2 FYEKMQ (reference sequence). The CDR3 is made up of 13 amino acids. Trimming removed 5 bases at V and 0 bases at J, with 5 bases between.

The chain combines TRBV7-8 with TRBJ2-1; TRBD1 aligns across 7 bases. The CDR3 spans 16 residues. V trimming: 8 bases; J trimming: 10 bases; junction bases outside the gene matches: 20. Germline lookup yields CDR1 SGHVS and CDR2 FQNEAQ. The chain's CDR3 is CASDLRGLTGKGEQFF. CDR3 bases: TGTGCCAGCGATCTGCGTGGACTGACAGGGAAGGGGGAGCAGTTCTTC.